This TCR beta chain stems from a study of blood T cell repertoires in COVID-19. Study as a whole: T cells, B-cell-depleted T cells, or PBMCs supplied cDNA or gDNA.

Between the trimmed V and J ends, which lost 1 base and 1 base, there was a span of 10 bases. The length of the CDR3 is 15 residues. Germline CDR1 reads SGHNT; CDR2 reads YENEEA. Data came from immunoSEQ multiplex PCR; TCRdb stores just in-frame clones and leaves some out. Of fewer than 300,000 clones in the sample, more than 70% were seen once. The TCR originated in a woman aged 40 to 50 who had recovered from COVID-19. The chain carries TRBV11-3 and TRBJ2-5; D unclear. Source material: peripheral blood. In DNA form, the CDR3 reads TGTGCCAGCAGCTTAGGTGGGCAGGCCCAAGAGACCCAGTACTTC. Residues: CASSLGGQAQETQYF. Filled out from reference TRBV11-3 and TRBJ2-5, the complete variable domain reads EAGVVQSPRYKIIEKKQPVAFWCNPISGHNTLYWYLQNLGQGPELLIRYENEEAVDDSQLPKDRFSAERLKGVDSTLKIQPAELGDSAVYLCASSLGGQAQETQYFGPGTRLLVL.